The 30 T cell receptor beta chains below all came from one sample that was sequenced in a study of blood T cell repertoires in COVID-19. Method: immunoSEQ multiplex PCR; TCRdb's copy keeps in-frame clones and lacks some. Of 200,000 to 300,000 clones listed, approximately 88% are singletons. Sequencing used PBMCs or T cells enriched from blood (not recorded which). The receptors originated from a woman aged 40 to 50 with acute COVID-19.

This clone showed up just once. The chain couples TRBV7-8 to TRBJ1-1; no clear D gene. Trimming cost V 3 bases and J 4 bases, with 24 bases left between them. Germline V gene sequence: CDR1 SGHVS, CDR2 FQNEAQ. CDR3 length equals 18 residues. The CDR3 protein is CASSFGRSGGGLGTEAFF. In DNA, the CDR3 is TGTGCCAGCAGCTTCGGACGGTCGGGAGGAGGTCTCGGCACTGAAGCTTTCTTT.

This chain uses TRBV29-1 with TRBJ2-5; D is unresolved. There are 13 residues in the CDR3. Germline CDR1 and CDR2: SQVTM and ANQGSEA. Trimming took 0 bases from V and 4 from J, leaving 9 bases between them. CDR3 residues: CSVEDRPGETQYF. Written as DNA, the CDR3 is TGCAGCGTTGAAGATCGTCCAGGAGAGACCCAGTACTTC.

The chain is built from TRBV6-5 and TRBJ1-6; TRBD1 agrees at 8 bases. V lost 6 bases and J lost 7; bases outside the gene matches: 5. In germline, CDR1 is MNHEY, CDR2 SVGAGI. The CDR3 covers 14 residues. CDR3 in amino acids: CASRRRQGNSPLHF. DNA for the CDR3: TGTGCCAGCAGGCGTCGACAGGGGAATTCACCCCTCCACTTT.

The V and J genes are TRBV19 and TRBJ2-1; 8 nucleotides agree with TRBD2. CDR3 length equals 16 residues. CDR1 is LNHDA, CDR2 SQIVND, per germline (reference sequence). The V and J ends lost 4 bases and 6 bases, in that order; junction bases with no gene match: 11. Here the CDR3 reads CASSKLTGGPRNEQFF. CDR3 bases: TGTGCCAGTAGTAAGCTGACGGGGGGGCCCCGCAATGAGCAGTTCTTC.

This chain joins TRBV3-1 (or the pseudogene TRBV3-2) and TRBJ1-2; tentatively, D is TRBD1 (5 bases). CDR3 length: 14 residues. Germline loops: CDR1 LGHDT, CDR2 YNNKEL (reference sequence). V was trimmed by 0 bases and J by 3 bases, leaving 8 bases between them. CDR3 protein: CASSQEDNYYGYTF. CDR3 sequence (DNA): TGTGCCAGCAGCCAAGAGGACAATTACTATGGCTACACCTTC.

The chain uses TRBV18 and TRBJ1-1; 9 bases fit TRBD1. This CDR3 is built from 13 residues. The trim removed 8 bases at V and 4 bases at J, leaving 5 bases unmatched. Germline V gene sequence: CDR1 KGHSH, CDR2 LQKENI. In DNA form, the CDR3 reads TGTGCCAGCGGAATGACAGGGGGCACTGAAGCTTTCTTT. Its translation: CASGMTGGTEAFF.

V usage is TRBV7-2 and J usage is TRBJ1-1; 7 bases agree with TRBD1. Germline V gene data show CDR1 as SGHTA and CDR2 as FQGNSA. The CDR3 contains 15 residues. J lost 1 base, V lost 6 bases, and 8 bases had no gene match. In DNA, the CDR3 is TGTGCCAGCAGGCAAGTAGGGGGCCCGAACACTGAAGCTTTCTTT. Its protein product is CASRQVGGPNTEAFF. Variable domain in full (rest from reference TRBV7-2 and TRBJ1-1): GAGVSQSPSNKVTEKGKDVELRCDPISGHTALYWYRQSLGQGLEFLIYFQGNSAPDKSGLPSDRFSAERTGGSVSTLTIQRTQQEDSAVYLCASRQVGGPNTEAFFGQGTRLTVV.

V and J are TRBV2 and TRBJ1-5, with D uncertain. The V and J ends lost 6 bases and 0 bases respectively, with 9 bases between them. The germline gives CDR1 SNHLY, CDR2 FYNNEI. CDR3 length: 14 amino acids. For the CDR3, the DNA is TGTGCCAGCAGGAGGAGTAATAGCAATCAGCCCCAGCATTTT. It yields the protein CASRRSNSNQPQHF.

DNA for the CDR3: TGTGCCAGCAGCACACAGGGGATGGGTCAGCCCCAGCATTTT. Its protein is CASSTQGMGQPQHF. The chain couples TRBV5-6 to TRBJ1-5; 7 bases match TRBD1. Germline CDR1 reads SGHDT; CDR2 reads YYEEEE. Trimming took 4 bases from V and 6 from J; bases not matched to a gene: 7. The CDR3 extends over 14 amino acids.

By proportion, this clone is large. The genes are TRBV4-2 and TRBJ1-1; D might be TRBD1 (6 bases). This CDR3 comprises 15 residues. The V and J ends lost 1 base and 7 bases respectively, with 16 bases between them. Germline V gene sequence: CDR1 LGHNA, CDR2 YNFKEQ. The CDR3 region has the DNA TGTGCCAGCAGCCAAGGGGTCTGGGGGCAGAATGAAGCTTTCTTT. This codes for CASSQGVWGQNEAFF.

The gene calls are TRBV7-9 and TRBJ2-7, with TRBD1 identical over 11 bases. The junction had 6 bases not matched to a gene; V was cut back by 2 bases and J by 0 bases. CDR3 length: 17 residues. Per germline, CDR1 SEHNR and CDR2 FQNEAQ (reference sequence). CDR3 protein: CASSLNPGTGGSYEQYF. Here the CDR3 DNA reads TGTGCCAGCAGCTTAAACCCCGGGACAGGGGGCTCCTACGAGCAGTACTTC.

The genes are TRBV5-5 and TRBJ1-3; D uncertain. Germline CDR1 SGHKS, CDR2 YYEKEE (reference sequence). Trimming shortened V by 4 bases and J by 0 bases, and 11 bases separated the two germline ends. This CDR3 spans 15 amino acids. In DNA form, the CDR3 reads TGTGCCAGCAGCCCGGACTGGAGCTCTGGAAACACCATATATTTT. This encodes CASSPDWSSGNTIYF.

This clone was observed a single time. This chain uses TRBV19 with TRBJ1-3; D ambiguous. The germline V gene encodes CDR1 LNHDA and CDR2 SQIVND (reference sequence). V gave up 3 bases and J gave up 1 base, with 16 bases separating them. This CDR3 is built from 17 residues. The CDR3 reads CASSIPEGRRSGNTIYF. As DNA, the CDR3 is TGTGCCAGTAGTATCCCCGAGGGCCGACGATCTGGAAACACCATATATTTT.

The rearrangement joins TRBV27 to TRBJ2-2; D is perhaps TRBD2 (5 bases). The ends were cut back, 4 bases at V and 3 bases at J, with 12 bases in the middle. Germline loops: CDR1 MNHEY, CDR2 SMNVEV (reference sequence). The CDR3 is 15 amino acids. DNA of the CDR3: TGTGCCAGCAGTTATCGAGGGCCGGACACCGGGGAGCTGTTTTTT. Translation gives CASSYRGPDTGELFF.

V and J are TRBV6-2 or TRBV6-3 and TRBJ1-2, with 8 bases identical to TRBD1. Per the germline V gene, CDR1 is MNHEY and CDR2 is SVGEGT. The J segment lost 7 bases and the V segment lost 6 bases, leaving 13 bases of the junction unmatched. The CDR3 has 15 amino acids. The DNA for the CDR3 is TGTGCCAGCAGCCGTCGGACAGGGTCAAGTTCTGGCTACACCTTC. The encoded protein is CASSRRTGSSSGYTF.

CDR3 protein: CASSLGRDNQPQHF. For the CDR3, the DNA is TGTGCCAGCAGCTTGGGGAGGGATAATCAGCCCCAGCATTTT. V and J are TRBV13 and TRBJ1-5, with D uncertain. The CDR3 is 14 amino acids. The germline CDR1 and CDR2 sequences are PRHDT and FYEKMQ (reference sequence). Trimming cost V 3 bases and J 4 bases, with 10 bases left between them.

The chain links TRBV11-2 to TRBJ2-5; TRBD2 is a possible D gene (5 bases). Trimming shortened V by 1 base and J by 1 base, and 10 bases separated the two germline ends. CDR1 SGHAT and CDR2 FQNNGV come from the germline V gene. This CDR3 spans 15 amino acids. This chain's CDR3 is CASSLGRAFQETQYF. As DNA, the CDR3 is TGTGCCAGCAGCTTAGGGCGGGCCTTCCAAGAGACCCAGTACTTC.

The V call is TRBV7-9, the J call TRBJ1-5; 8 bases line up with TRBD1. Germline V CDR1 and CDR2: SEHNR, FQNEAQ (reference sequence). V lost 4 bases and J lost 4; bases outside the gene matches: 3. The length of the CDR3 is 14 residues. The CDR3 protein is CASSSDRENQPQHF. The DNA of the CDR3 is TGTGCCAGCAGCTCGGACAGGGAAAATCAGCCCCAGCATTTT.

The rearrangement joins TRBV10-3 to TRBJ2-2, with 7 positions matching TRBD2. With V trimmed by 4 bases and J by 3 bases, 5 bases remained unmatched. Germline V gives CDR1 ENHRY, CDR2 SYGVKD. The CDR3 length is 15 residues. CDR3 residues: CAISGEAGHTGELFF. CDR3 nucleotide sequence: TGTGCCATCAGTGGAGAAGCGGGACACACCGGGGAGCTGTTTTTT.

The CDR3: CASSLWGESTDTQYF. CDR3 sequence (DNA): TGTGCCAGCAGCTTATGGGGGGAGAGCACAGATACGCAGTATTTT. The chain uses TRBV7-9 and TRBJ2-3, with a tentative D call TRBD2 (6 bases). V lost 2 bases to trimming and J lost 0 bases, with 9 bases between them. The CDR3 is 15 residues long. Per germline, CDR1 SEHNR and CDR2 FQNEAQ (reference sequence).

This clone was observed once. The CDR3 DNA follows: TGTGCCAGCAGTCCTACAGAGCCCTATCAGCCCCAGCATTTT. Encoded protein: CASSPTEPYQPQHF. This chain connects TRBV5-8 to TRBJ1-5; D gene uncertain. Germline V gene lookup returns CDR1 SGHTS and CDR2 YDEGEE. The CDR3 is 14 amino acids. V was cut by 5 bases and J by 5 bases, with 14 bases left in between.

This chain joins TRBV24-1 and TRBJ2-5; no firm D call. The CDR3 covers 14 residues. Deletions cut 1 base from V and 2 bases from J, with 7 bases between. Germline V gives CDR1 KGHDR, CDR2 SFDVKD. CDR3 in DNA: TGTGCCACCAGTGATTTCCCAGGACAAGAGACCCAGTACTTC. This gives the protein CATSDFPGQETQYF.

The genes are TRBV7-2 and TRBJ1-1; no clear D gene. The germline CDR1 and CDR2 sequences are SGHTA and FQGNSA. Between the trimmed V and J ends, which lost 5 bases and 0 bases, there was a span of 10 bases. The CDR3 loop spans 14 amino acids. As DNA, the CDR3 is TGTGCCAGCAGCGGAGGTGGCTTGAACACTGAAGCTTTCTTT. This codes for CASSGGGLNTEAFF.

The CDR3 coding sequence is TGTGCCAGCAGCTTAGGAGTCTCTGGAAACACCATATATTTT. Protein sequence: CASSLGVSGNTIYF. The rearrangement links TRBV11-3 to TRBJ1-3; D is unresolved. The length of the CDR3 is 14 residues. Germline CDR1 reads SGHNT; CDR2 reads YENEEA. The V end was cut by 1 base, the J end by 0 bases, with 4 bases between. Complete variable domain (other parts from reference TRBV11-3 and TRBJ1-3): EAGVVQSPRYKIIEKKQPVAFWCNPISGHNTLYWYLQNLGQGPELLIRYENEEAVDDSQLPKDRFSAERLKGVDSTLKIQPAELGDSAVYLCASSLGVSGNTIYFGEGSWLTVV.

Only one count was recorded for this clone. The gene calls are TRBV5-1 and TRBJ2-2; 8 bases map to TRBD1. From germline, CDR1 is SGHRS and CDR2 YFSETQ. Trimming cost V 6 bases and J 6 bases; bases outside gene matches: 7. The CDR3 totals 14 residues. The CDR3 spells CASTGQGVAGELFF. The CDR3 coding sequence is TGCGCCAGCACCGGACAGGGTGTTGCCGGGGAGCTGTTTTTT.

This chain joins TRBV2 and TRBJ1-2; 7 bases are a match to TRBD1. There are 13 residues in the CDR3. Losses at the gene ends were 6 bases for V and 6 bases for J; bases not matched to a gene: 7. Germline values: CDR1 SNHLY, CDR2 FYNNEI. The CDR3 region has the DNA TGTGCCAGCAGACTGTGGACAGGTGATGGCTACACCTTC. Amino acid sequence: CASRLWTGDGYTF.

The chain employs TRBV19 and TRBJ2-2, with 8 nucleotides matching TRBD1. V dropped 6 bases and J dropped 4; count of bases not matched to a gene: 7. The CDR3 loop spans 15 amino acids. Germline loops: CDR1 LNHDA, CDR2 SQIVND (reference sequence). CDR3 coding DNA: TGTGCCAGTAGCCGGACAGGGATGGGCACCGGGGAGCTGTTTTTT. Protein: CASSRTGMGTGELFF.

The V gene is TRBV4-3, the J gene TRBJ1-1; D ambiguous. CDR1 is LGHNA and CDR2 is YSLEER in the germline V gene. The V gene lost 0 bases and the J gene lost 4 bases, with 9 bases spanning the gap. The CDR3 totals 14 residues. For the CDR3, the DNA is TGCGCCAGCAGCCAAGATTTATCGGGCACTGAAGCTTTCTTT. Its protein is CASSQDLSGTEAFF.

This clone was seen only once. The DNA of the CDR3 is TGTGCCAGTAGTAAACAGCGGGGGGCCTGGCGGCAGTACTTC. It translates to CASSKQRGAWRQYF. This chain joins TRBV19 and TRBJ2-7, with 9 nucleotides matching TRBD2. V was clipped by 4 bases and J by 9 bases; unmatched bases: 10. The V gene's germline CDR1 is LNHDA and CDR2 SQIVND (reference sequence). This CDR3 comprises 14 residues.

The chain combines TRBV7-2 with TRBJ2-5; D call uncertain. This CDR3 has 13 amino acids. V was shortened by 1 base and J by 5 bases, with 8 bases between the two germline ends. The germline V gene encodes CDR1 SGHTA and CDR2 FQGNSA. CDR3 bases: TGTGCCAGCAGCTTAGGAGAGTTCGAGACCCAGTACTTC. Protein sequence: CASSLGEFETQYF.